Listed below are T cell receptor beta chains from one sample, sequenced in a study of blood T cell repertoires in COVID-19. The assay was immunoSEQ multiplex PCR, and TCRdb's table has in-frame clones only and misses some. The top ten clones hold 4.8% of a sample with 200,000 to 250,000 clones, about 83% of them seen once. Sample: PBMCs or T cells enriched from blood (not recorded which). These receptors were taken from a woman between 50 and 59 years old who had been exposed to COVID-19. CDR3s include the opening cysteine and the closing phenylalanine or tryptophan. D genes are given only for firm matches. Clone size is stated in some rows and not others, as once, few, many or a class when expanded.

CDR3	DNA	J	size	length	V	D
CASSYSGTGRYEQYF	TGTGCCAGCAGTTACTCAGGGACAGGGCGGTACGAGCAGTACTTC	TRBJ2-7	-	15	TRBV6-5	TRBD1
CASIPNRVAGKNEQFF	TGTGCCAGCATTCCAAATCGGGTAGCGGGGAAAAATGAGCAGTTCTTC	TRBJ2-1	-	16	TRBV7-2	TRBD2
CASSVGQISTEAFF	TGTGCCAGCTCCGTGGGGCAGATTAGCACTGAAGCTTTCTTT	TRBJ1-1	-	14	TRBV19	-
CASSLGDSYNSPLHF	TGTGCCAGCAGCCTCGGGGACTCCTATAATTCACCCCTCCACTTT	TRBJ1-6	-	15	TRBV6-6	-
CASISSGGLRAGELFF	TGTGCCAGTATCTCAAGCGGGGGCCTAAGGGCCGGGGAGCTGTTTTTT	TRBJ2-2	few	16	TRBV19	TRBD2
CASSLPDRGYTGELFF	TGTGCCAGCAGCTTACCGGACAGGGGCTACACCGGGGAGCTGTTTTTT	TRBJ2-2	-	16	TRBV5-4	TRBD1
CASSFQGYEQYF	TGTGCCAGCAGTTTCCAGGGCTACGAGCAGTACTTC	TRBJ2-7	-	12	TRBV12-3/TRBV12-4	-
CASGSTGKARTYGYTF	TGTGCCAGCGGATCAACAGGGAAGGCACGGACCTATGGCTACACCTTC	TRBJ1-2	-	16	TRBV28	-
CASSPQGAHEQFF	TGTGCCAGCAGCCCTCAGGGGGCCCATGAGCAGTTCTTC	TRBJ2-1	-	13	TRBV7-9	TRBD1
CASGSGGGNTEAFF	TGTGCTAGTGGTTCGGGGGGGGGAAACACTGAAGCTTTCTTT	TRBJ1-1	-	14	TRBV12-5	-
CAWSAGFPLYEQYF	TGTGCCTGGAGTGCCGGGTTCCCTCTCTACGAGCAGTACTTC	TRBJ2-7	-	14	TRBV30	-
CASSPGQAGNTIYF	TGTGCCAGCAGCCCCGGACAGGCAGGAAACACCATATATTTT	TRBJ1-3	-	14	TRBV7-9	TRBD1
CASSLGAGDPGELFF	TGTGCCAGCAGCTTGGGGGCGGGGGACCCCGGGGAGCTGTTTTTT	TRBJ2-2	-	15	TRBV11-3	-
CAISDYRRTGKTDTQYF	TGTGCCATCAGTGACTACCGCCGGACAGGGAAAACAGATACGCAGTATTTT	TRBJ2-3	-	17	TRBV10-3	TRBD1
CASSSGGTGGVTIYF	TGTGCCAGCAGCTCGGGGGGGACAGGGGGCGTCACCATATATTTT	TRBJ1-3	-	15	TRBV3-1/TRBV3-2	TRBD1
CASRVDGGELFF	TGTGCCAGCAGGGTAGATGGCGGGGAGCTGTTTTTT	TRBJ2-2	-	12	TRBV2	-
CASSYSTGATYGYTF	TGTGCCAGCAGTTACTCTACAGGGGCCACCTATGGCTACACCTTC	TRBJ1-2	-	15	TRBV6-5	TRBD1
CASSPDSAEAFF	TGTGCCAGCAGCCCGGACAGTGCTGAAGCTTTCTTT	TRBJ1-1	-	12	TRBV7-8	-
CATSEAGTGGRAFF	TGTGCCACCAGTGAGGCCGGGACAGGGGGTCGAGCTTTCTTT	TRBJ1-1	-	14	TRBV24-1	TRBD1
CAWSIKRWEQYF	TGTGCCTGGTCGATTAAACGGTGGGAGCAGTACTTC	TRBJ2-7	-	12	TRBV30	-
CASGSTTGASYNEQFF	TGTGCTAGTGGTTCGACGACAGGGGCCTCCTACAATGAGCAGTTCTTC	TRBJ2-1	-	16	TRBV12-5	TRBD1
CASTGGLGYTF	TGTGCCAGTACCGGCGGTCTTGGCTACACCTTC	TRBJ1-2	once	11	TRBV18	-
CASFADRATYNEQFF	TGTGCCAGCTTTGCCGACAGGGCCACCTACAATGAGCAGTTCTTC	TRBJ2-1	once	15	TRBV27	TRBD1
CASSYSGTGGANTQYF	TGTGCCAGCAGCTATTCCGGGACAGGGGGCGCGAATACGCAGTATTTT	TRBJ2-3	-	16	TRBV7-9	TRBD1
CASSTWRGPMEDYGYTF	TGTGCCAGCAGCACATGGAGGGGCCCTATGGAGGACTATGGCTACACCTTC	TRBJ1-2	-	17	TRBV7-9	-
CASSKTGGAEAFF	TGTGCCAGCAGCAAGACAGGGGGGGCTGAAGCTTTCTTT	TRBJ1-1	once	13	TRBV9	TRBD1
CASSLVGSYTDTQYF	TGCGCCAGCAGCTTGGTTGGCAGTTACACAGATACGCAGTATTTT	TRBJ2-3	few	15	TRBV5-1	-
CASSLTGLSNQPQHF	TGCGCCAGCAGCTTGACGGGGTTGAGCAATCAGCCCCAGCATTTT	TRBJ1-5	-	15	TRBV5-1	-
CASSPSGGMGTYNEQFF	TGTGCCAGCAGCCCCTCGGGGGGCATGGGAACCTACAATGAGCAGTTCTTC	TRBJ2-1	-	17	TRBV3-1/TRBV3-2	-
CASSERESTEAFF	TGCGCCAGCAGTGAGCGGGAATCAACTGAAGCTTTCTTT	TRBJ1-1	-	13	TRBV10-1	-
CASSQDDRGGTEAFF	TGCGCCAGCAGCCAAGATGACAGGGGGGGAACTGAAGCTTTCTTT	TRBJ1-1	once	15	TRBV4-1	TRBD1
CASSLTGQGYTF	TGTGCCAGCAGTTTAACGGGACAGGGCTACACCTTC	TRBJ1-2	-	12	TRBV28	TRBD1
CASSFSRNTEAFF	TGCGCCAGCAGCTTTTCCAGGAACACTGAAGCTTTCTTT	TRBJ1-1	once	13	TRBV5-1	-
CASSYQGTVGETQYF	TGTGCCAGCAGTTACCAGGGGACAGTTGGGGAGACCCAGTACTTC	TRBJ2-5	-	15	TRBV6-5	TRBD1
CASSWTSGDLYEQYF	TGTGCCAGCAGCTGGACTAGCGGGGATCTCTACGAGCAGTACTTC	TRBJ2-7	-	15	TRBV7-8	TRBD2
CATSDSQKAFF	TGTGCCACCAGTGATTCCCAGAAAGCTTTCTTT	TRBJ1-1	-	11	TRBV24-1	-
CASSLLQGLTEAFF	TGCGCCAGCAGCCTGCTACAGGGTCTTACTGAAGCTTTCTTT	TRBJ1-1	-	14	TRBV4-3	-
CASSLEGVGGYTF	TGTGCCAGCAGCTTGGAAGGGGTAGGTGGCTACACCTTC	TRBJ1-2	once	13	TRBV5-4	-
CASKRTVNTEAFF	TGTGCCAGCAAGAGGACAGTGAACACTGAAGCTTTCTTT	TRBJ1-1	-	13	TRBV6-4	-
CASSLERDRNRNTEAFF	TGTGCCAGCAGCTTGGAAAGGGACAGGAACAGAAACACTGAAGCTTTCTTT	TRBJ1-1	-	17	TRBV5-6	TRBD1
CASGSGNTEAFF	TGTGCCAGCGGTTCGGGAAACACTGAAGCTTTCTTT	TRBJ1-1	-	12	TRBV2	-
CASSEARSTKLFF	TGTGCCAGCAGTGAGGCTCGGAGTACAAAACTGTTTTTT	TRBJ1-4	-	13	TRBV6-1	-
CSVTDRVNTGELFF	TGCAGCGTGACGGACAGGGTTAACACCGGGGAGCTGTTTTTT	TRBJ2-2	-	14	TRBV29-1	TRBD1
CATSAPRPSRNEQFF	TGTGCCACCAGTGCCCCGAGGCCTAGTCGCAATGAGCAGTTCTTC	TRBJ2-1	-	15	TRBV24-1	-
CASGLVTDRKGYNEQFF	TGTGCTAGTGGTTTGGTGACCGACAGGAAAGGCTACAATGAGCAGTTCTTC	TRBJ2-1	-	17	TRBV12-5	-
CASSRTANTEAFF	TGTGCCAGCAGCAGGACAGCGAACACTGAAGCTTTCTTT	TRBJ1-1	-	13	TRBV6-5	-